This TCR beta chain stems from a study of Graves' ophthalmopathy and Graves' hyperthyroidism. Overall study: Peripheral blood was gathered at the point of initial diagnosis, before any treatment started. Study results and limitations: The blood repertoire also included most expanded thyroid clonotypes above 0.001 frequency.

Moderate-to-severe activity, CAS ≥3, NOSPECS ≥4 and duration under 3 months were recorded for donors with ophthalmopathy. Other autoimmune diseases, uncontrolled infections, pregnancy or lactation excluded patients from enrollment. A word on this clonotype: Its target is not known.

This CDR3 comprises 15 residues. V was pared by 6 bases and J by 0 bases, with 12 bases between. CDR1 is PRHDT and CDR2 is FYEKMQ in the germline V gene (reference sequence). RNA transcripts provided the template for amplifying TCR beta CDR3 regions. HTBI-primed RT-PCR formed the first round, and a multiplex PCR formed the second. TCRdb passed the multiplex PCR reads through MiXCR, listing each CDR3 protein once. Here the sample spans about 700,000 distinct CDR3 sequences, more than 40% being singletons. The TCR sequence derives from an adult man with Graves' ophthalmopathy. Sequencing was carried out using peripheral blood. The gene calls are TRBV13 and TRBJ1-5; the D is unclear. The CDR3 region has the DNA TGTGCCAGCAGTCGTCGACACTTTAGCAATCAGCCCCAGCATTTT. Protein sequence: CASSRRHFSNQPQHF.